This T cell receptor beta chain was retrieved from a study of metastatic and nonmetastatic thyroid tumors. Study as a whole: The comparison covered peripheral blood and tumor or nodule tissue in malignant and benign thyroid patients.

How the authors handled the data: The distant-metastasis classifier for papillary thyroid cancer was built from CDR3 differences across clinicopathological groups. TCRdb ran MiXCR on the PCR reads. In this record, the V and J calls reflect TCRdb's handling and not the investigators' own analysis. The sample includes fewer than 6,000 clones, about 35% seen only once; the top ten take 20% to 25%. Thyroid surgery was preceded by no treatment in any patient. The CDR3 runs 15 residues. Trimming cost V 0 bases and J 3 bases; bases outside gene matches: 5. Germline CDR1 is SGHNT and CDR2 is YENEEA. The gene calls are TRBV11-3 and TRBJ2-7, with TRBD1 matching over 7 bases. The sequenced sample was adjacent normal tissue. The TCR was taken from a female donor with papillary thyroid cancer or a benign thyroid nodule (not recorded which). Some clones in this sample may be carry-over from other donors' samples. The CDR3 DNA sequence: TGTGCCAGCAGCTTAGAAGGGACAGAGGGCTACGAGCAGTACTTC. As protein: CASSLEGTEGYEQYF. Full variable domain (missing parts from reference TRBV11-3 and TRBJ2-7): EAGVVQSPRYKIIEKKQPVAFWCNPISGHNTLYWYLQNLGQGPELLIRYENEEAVDDSQLPKDRFSAERLKGVDSTLKIQPAELGDSAVYLCASSLEGTEGYEQYFGPGTRLTVT.